The 2 T cell receptor beta chains reported below all come from one sample, sequenced in a study of blood T cell repertoires in COVID-19. Clones were read by immunoSEQ multiplex PCR, and TCRdb kept only the in-frame ones, dropping some. The sample lists 200,000 to 250,000 clones, 83% occurring once. The sequenced sample was PBMCs or T cells enriched from blood (not recorded which). Every receptor here comes from a woman aged 45-65 years who had been exposed to COVID-19.

The V gene is TRBV28, the J gene TRBJ1-6; 8 bases align to TRBD1. Trimming at V came to 0 bases and at J to 7 bases, leaving 5 bases not matched to a gene. The CDR3 is made up of 16 amino acids. The germline V gene has CDR1 MDHEN and CDR2 SYDVKM. This chain's CDR3 is CASSLWGAGGNSPLHF. The DNA of the CDR3 is TGTGCCAGCAGTTTATGGGGGGCAGGGGGCAATTCACCCCTCCACTTT.

V and J are TRBV4-2 and TRBJ1-1; D is undetermined. This CDR3 has 13 amino acids. Trimming left V 8 bases short and J 0 bases short, with 10 bases between. Germline lookup yields CDR1 LGHNA and CDR2 YNFKEQ. In nucleotides, the CDR3 is TGTGCCAGCCAACGGGTAATGAACACTGAAGCTTTCTTT. Translated, it gives CASQRVMNTEAFF.